These T cell receptor beta chains were read from a single sample in a study of T cell repertoires in cytomegalovirus infection. For these TCRs, the target antigens are not known. From the reads, TCRdb called clonotypes with MiXCR, one entry per CDR3 protein. The data show more than 65,000 distinct CDR3 sequences, under 55% seen once. Material: CD8+ T cells from cultured PBMCs, obtained from culture after CMV antigen stimulation. Every receptor here comes from a human donor in good health (CMV status not recorded). Some clones in this sample may be carry-over from other donors' samples. Both conserved end residues are part of each CDR3. A D gene is named only where the DNA matches it firmly. Where a row states a size, it is once, few, many or the class of an expanded clone; other rows omit it.

j_call d_call v_call clone_size cdr3_nt cdr3_aa
TRBJ1-2 - TRBV20-1 few TGCAGTGCTAGAGATCGACACCAGGGGTTCAACTATGGCTACACCTTC CSARDRHQGFNYGYTF
TRBJ2-1 TRBD2 TRBV3-1 once TGTGCCAGCAGCCATCCCGGGACTAGCTTCTACAATGAGCAGTTCTTC CASSHPGTSFYNEQFF
TRBJ2-5 TRBD1 TRBV7-3 - TGTGCCAGCAGCATGACAGGGGCTGAGACCCAGTACTTC CASSMTGAETQYF
TRBJ2-2 - TRBV7-4 - TGTGCCAGCAGCTCCTCAGGCGGGGAGCTGTTTTTT CASSSSGGELFF
TRBJ2-2 TRBD1 TRBV7-3 - TGTGCCAGCAGCCTCCGGACAGGCGGAATCGCGAACACCGGGGAGCTGTTTTTT CASSLRTGGIANTGELFF
TRBJ2-7 TRBD2 TRBV25-1 - TGTGCCAGCAGTGAACGCGTGGCAGGGGCTAGCGGGAGGGGTGTCGGCGAGCAGTACTTC CASSERVAGASGRGVGEQYF
TRBJ2-7 TRBD2 TRBV7-6 few TGTGCCAGCAGCTTTGACGGGAGGTCCTACGAGCAGTACTTC CASSFDGRSYEQYF
TRBJ2-1 TRBD1 TRBV4-1 - TGCGCCACATCTCGACAGGGGGACAATGAGCAGTTCTTC CATSRQGDNEQFF
TRBJ2-3 - TRBV7-2 many TGTGCCAGCAGCTTCTCGGTGTCAGATACGCAGTATTTT CASSFSVSDTQYF
TRBJ1-2 TRBD1 TRBV7-2 many TGTGCCAGCAGCGGTATCCCACAGGGGGCGCGAAGCTATGGCTACACCTTC CASSGIPQGARSYGYTF
TRBJ1-2 TRBD1 TRBV7-9 - TGTGCCAGCAGCCCACCGACAGGGAATAACTATGGCTACACCTTC CASSPPTGNNYGYTF
TRBJ2-3 - TRBV4-1 - TGCGCCAGCAGCCAAGCCGGGGGGCGCACAGATACGCAGTATTTT CASSQAGGRTDTQYF
TRBJ2-3 - TRBV30 once TGTGCCTCCGAAGGGGGAGCGGCAGATACGCAGTATTTT CASEGGAADTQYF
TRBJ2-7 TRBD1 TRBV4-1 - TGCGCCAGCAGCCAAGTGTGGACAGGGTCCGAGCAGTACTTC CASSQVWTGSEQYF
TRBJ1-2 TRBD1 TRBV7-3 few TGTGCCAGCAGCTTGACAGGGGGCGAGGCTGGCTACACCTTC CASSLTGGEAGYTF
TRBJ1-4 - TRBV3-1 - TGTGCCAGCAGCCAAGAACGAGGGTCAGTTGCAACTAATGAAAAACTGTTTTTT CASSQERGSVATNEKLFF
TRBJ2-3 - TRBV12-3/TRBV12-4 few TGTGCCAGCAGTTCTACCGGGAGCACAGATACGCAGTATTTT CASSSTGSTDTQYF
TRBJ2-5 - TRBV24-1 - TGTGCCACCGGGACAGCGGGAGAGACCCAGTACTTC CATGTAGETQYF
TRBJ2-7 TRBD1 TRBV7-9 - TGTGCCAGCAGCTCCCGGGACAGGGGTCACTACGAGCAGTACTTC CASSSRDRGHYEQYF
TRBJ2-1 TRBD2 TRBV7-8 few TGTGCCAGCAGCCCAGGACTAGCGGGAGCCAATGAGCAGTTCTTC CASSPGLAGANEQFF
TRBJ2-3 - TRBV27 - TGTGCCAGCACCCAATCCCTTCCGGACCGCCTTCTCGAGCAGTATTTT CASTQSLPDRLLEQYF
TRBJ1-1 - TRBV19 - TGTGCCAGTTTCGAGGGAGATCCGAACACTGAAGCTTTCTTT CASFEGDPNTEAFF
TRBJ2-7 - TRBV11-3 few TGTGCCAGCAGCCCGCGGGCGGGATCCTACGAGCAGTACTTC CASSPRAGSYEQYF
TRBJ2-3 - TRBV5-4 - TGTGCCAGCAGCTTGAAAAGCCGGGGCACAGATACGCAGTATTTT CASSLKSRGTDTQYF
TRBJ2-3 - TRBV9 - TGTGCCAGCAGCTCAGAAGGGGGATACACAGATACGCAGTATTTT CASSSEGGYTDTQYF
TRBJ2-1 TRBD2 TRBV2 - TGTGCCAGCAGTGAAACTAGCGGGGCCTACAATGAGCAGTTCTTC CASSETSGAYNEQFF
TRBJ1-2 - TRBV6-6 - TGTGCCAGCAGTTACTCTGGCAGGAACTATGGCTACACCTTC CASSYSGRNYGYTF
TRBJ1-2 TRBD1 TRBV12-5 few TGTGCTAGTGGCTTCCCCGGACAGGACTATGGCTACACCTTC CASGFPGQDYGYTF
TRBJ2-7 - TRBV20-1 - TGCAGTGCTAGAGATCTTCGGGGCTCCTACGAGCAGTACTTC CSARDLRGSYEQYF
TRBJ2-1 - TRBV6-1 few TGTGCCAGCAGTTCCGGGACCTCCTCCTACAATGAGCAGTTCTTC CASSSGTSSYNEQFF
TRBJ1-2 TRBD1 TRBV28 - TGTGCCAGCAAGGGCGACAGGGGCCAGTATCCTAACTATGGCTACACCTTC CASKGDRGQYPNYGYTF
TRBJ1-4 - TRBV19 few TGTGCCAGTAGTATACCGGGACCCTCGGATGAAAAACTGTTTTTT CASSIPGPSDEKLFF
TRBJ1-2 - TRBV7-8 - TGTGCCAGCAGCTTTGCCCCCACTAACTATGGCTACACCTTC CASSFAPTNYGYTF
TRBJ2-7 - TRBV2 few TGTGCCAGCAGTGCCGTACCCATCTACGAGCAGTACTTC CASSAVPIYEQYF
TRBJ2-1 - TRBV27 - TGTGCCTCTTGGGCTGGGGTAAGCCTGAGCTCCTACAATGAGCAGTTCTTC CASWAGVSLSSYNEQFF
TRBJ2-2 TRBD1 TRBV6-6 - TGTGCCAGCAGTGCGAGGACAGGGGGCGATACCGGGGAGCTGTTTTTT CASSARTGGDTGELFF